A selection of T cell receptor beta chains follows, all from one sample in a study of a mutant IDH1 vaccine in newly diagnosed glioma. Their antigens are not known. The method was immunoSEQ multiplex PCR; TCRdb's version includes in-frame clones alone and lacks a portion of them. Of roughly 48,000 clones listed, roughly 91% are singletons. The sequencing here drew on PBMCs, taken from a glioma patient whose treatment included an IDH1 peptide vaccine. The receptors come from a man aged 45-65 years with glioma. CDR3s include the opening cysteine and the closing phenylalanine or tryptophan. The D gene is left open where the match is weak. The size field is filled for only some rows; it gives once, few, many or a size class.

clone size: .; V gene: TRBV10-1; D gene: .; J gene: TRBJ2-1; CDR3 DNA: TGCGCCAGCAGTGAGTCAAGGTTGAGGACCAATGAGCAGTTCTTC; CDR3 protein: CASSESRLRTNEQFF
clone size: .; V gene: TRBV18; D gene: .; J gene: TRBJ2-7; CDR3 DNA: TGTGCCAGCTCACCCGGCTACGAGCAGTACTTC; CDR3 protein: CASSPGYEQYF
clone size: few; V gene: TRBV7-2; D gene: .; J gene: TRBJ2-7; CDR3 DNA: TGTGCCAGCAGCTTATTTACCTACGAGCAGTACTTC; CDR3 protein: CASSLFTYEQYF
clone size: .; V gene: TRBV10-3; D gene: .; J gene: TRBJ1-1; CDR3 DNA: TGTGCCATCAGTACCCGCAGGGGCACTGAAGCTTTCTTT; CDR3 protein: CAISTRRGTEAFF
clone size: .; V gene: TRBV5-6; D gene: .; J gene: TRBJ2-1; CDR3 DNA: TGTGCCAGCAGGCCACTAGGAGAAGATGAGCAGTTCTTC; CDR3 protein: CASRPLGEDEQFF
clone size: .; V gene: TRBV29-1; D gene: .; J gene: TRBJ2-5; CDR3 DNA: TGCAGCGTTAATGGGGACCACTTC; CDR3 protein: CSVNGDHF
clone size: .; V gene: TRBV9; D gene: TRBD1; J gene: TRBJ1-5; CDR3 DNA: TGTGCCAGCAGTCGGACAGGGGGGGATCAGCCCCAGCATTTT; CDR3 protein: CASSRTGGDQPQHF
clone size: .; V gene: TRBV7-2; D gene: .; J gene: TRBJ2-7; CDR3 DNA: TGTGCCAGCACTACCAGCGGAAGGGCCGAGCAGTACTTC; CDR3 protein: CASTTSGRAEQYF
clone size: .; V gene: TRBV6-6; D gene: .; J gene: TRBJ1-3; CDR3 DNA: TGTGCCAGCAGTTATGACCACCTCTCTGGAAACACCATATATTTT; CDR3 protein: CASSYDHLSGNTIYF
clone size: .; V gene: TRBV18; D gene: TRBD1; J gene: TRBJ2-5; CDR3 DNA: TGTGCCAGCTCACCCCTTGGACAGGGACAAGAGACCCAGTACTTC; CDR3 protein: CASSPLGQGQETQYF
clone size: .; V gene: TRBV5-4; D gene: .; J gene: TRBJ2-3; CDR3 DNA: TGTGCCAGCAGCCCGGATTGGGCGGGCACAGATACGCAGTATTTT; CDR3 protein: CASSPDWAGTDTQYF
clone size: .; V gene: TRBV7-2; D gene: .; J gene: TRBJ1-1; CDR3 DNA: TGTGCCAGCAGCTCGTCTCCGACGAACACTGAAGCTTTCTTT; CDR3 protein: CASSSSPTNTEAFF
clone size: few; V gene: TRBV18; D gene: .; J gene: TRBJ1-1; CDR3 DNA: TGTGCCAGCTCACGGGACAAGAACACTGAAGCTTTCTTT; CDR3 protein: CASSRDKNTEAFF
clone size: .; V gene: TRBV30; D gene: TRBD1; J gene: TRBJ1-5; CDR3 DNA: TGTGCCTGGAGTGGGGGACAGGGGCCCAATCAGCCCCAGCATTTT; CDR3 protein: CAWSGGQGPNQPQHF
clone size: .; V gene: TRBV15; D gene: TRBD2; J gene: TRBJ2-2; CDR3 DNA: TGTGCCACCAGCAGGCAAGCGGGGTCGAACACCGGGGAGCTGTTTTTT; CDR3 protein: CATSRQAGSNTGELFF
clone size: few; V gene: TRBV25-1; D gene: TRBD2; J gene: TRBJ2-1; CDR3 DNA: TGTGCCAGCAGTGCGACCCGGGACTACCAGGTCTTC; CDR3 protein: CASSATRDYQVF